The entry that follows covers one T cell receptor (beta chain) sequence. This sample stems from a study of blood T cell repertoires in COVID-19. About the research overall: Acute and convalescent COVID-19 samples came from the United States, Italy and Spain. T cells, B-cell-depleted T cells, or PBMCs provided the cDNA or gDNA that served as material.

Deletions cut 1 base from V and 5 bases from J, with 13 bases between. This CDR3 comprises 15 residues. CDR1 is SGHTA and CDR2 is FQGNSA in the germline V gene. Assay: immunoSEQ multiplex PCR; the TCRdb copy retains only in-frame clones and omits some. The sample consists of 350,000 to 400,000 clones, more than 85% of them appearing once. Shortly before study entry, within 2 weeks, exposed participants had met a COVID-19 case. The chain links TRBV7-2 to TRBJ2-3; the D gene is possibly TRBD2 (7 bases). Sequencing used PBMCs or T cells enriched from blood (not recorded which). The TCR was taken from a woman aged 40 to 50 who had been exposed to COVID-19. The CDR3 protein is CASSLGTRGGDTQYF. The CDR3 coding sequence is TGTGCCAGCAGCTTAGGCACGAGGGGGGGAGATACGCAGTATTTT.